The rows below give T cell receptor beta chains drawn from one sample of a study of shared clonotypes between healthy human individuals. The method was immunoSEQ multiplex PCR; TCRdb's version includes in-frame clones alone and lacks a portion of them. Here the sample spans roughly 500,000 clones, almost 97% being singletons. Sequencing used naive CD4+ T cells sorted from blood. The source is a woman younger than 45 in good health. Each CDR3 is given with its conserved first and last residue. A D gene is named only where the DNA matches it firmly. Clone size is stated in some rows and not others, as once, few, many or a class when expanded.

d_gene: NA; j_gene: TRBJ2-1; abundance: NA; v_gene: TRBV18; CDR3aa: CASSTTDNEQFF; CDR3nt: TGTGCCAGCTCCACCACGGACAATGAGCAGTTCTTC
d_gene: NA; j_gene: TRBJ2-5; abundance: NA; v_gene: TRBV28; CDR3aa: CASSWDGPVGQYF; CDR3nt: TGTGCCAGCAGTTGGGATGGACCAGTCGGGCAGTACTTC
d_gene: TRBD2; j_gene: TRBJ2-7; abundance: NA; v_gene: TRBV15; CDR3aa: CATSRDKGTSGRSEQYF; CDR3nt: TGTGCCACCAGCAGGGATAAGGGGACTAGCGGGAGGAGTGAGCAGTACTTC
d_gene: TRBD1; j_gene: TRBJ2-5; abundance: NA; v_gene: TRBV5-4; CDR3aa: CASSPRPTGSETQYF; CDR3nt: TGTGCCAGCAGCCCCAGACCGACAGGGTCAGAGACCCAGTACTTC
d_gene: TRBD1; j_gene: TRBJ2-3; abundance: NA; v_gene: TRBV28; CDR3aa: CASSLGVWDRDYLMGTDTQYF; CDR3nt: TGTGCCAGCAGTTTAGGTGTTTGGGACAGGGACTACCTAATGGGCACAGATACGCAGTATTTT
d_gene: NA; j_gene: TRBJ2-5; abundance: NA; v_gene: TRBV7-2; CDR3aa: CASITRPGGQETQYF; CDR3nt: TGTGCCAGCATAACCCGGCCCGGGGGTCAAGAGACCCAGTACTTC
d_gene: TRBD2; j_gene: TRBJ2-7; abundance: NA; v_gene: TRBV29-1; CDR3aa: CSVKLAGGVYEQYF; CDR3nt: TGCAGCGTTAAACTAGCGGGAGGGGTCTACGAGCAGTACTTC
d_gene: NA; j_gene: TRBJ1-1; abundance: NA; v_gene: TRBV28; CDR3aa: CASSLLTDTEAFF; CDR3nt: TGTGCCAGCAGTTTATTAACTGACACTGAAGCTTTCTTT
d_gene: NA; j_gene: TRBJ1-1; abundance: NA; v_gene: TRBV7-2; CDR3aa: CASSSDRNTEAFF; CDR3nt: TGTGCCAGCAGCTCAGACAGGAACACTGAAGCTTTCTTT
d_gene: TRBD1; j_gene: TRBJ2-7; abundance: NA; v_gene: TRBV28; CDR3aa: CASRKQGLAYEQYF; CDR3nt: TGTGCCAGCAGAAAACAGGGGTTGGCCTACGAGCAGTACTTC
d_gene: TRBD1; j_gene: TRBJ2-7; abundance: NA; v_gene: TRBV18; CDR3aa: CASSQFYGSRGRSGEQYF; CDR3nt: TGTGCCAGCTCACAGTTCTACGGTAGCAGGGGGCGCAGTGGCGAGCAGTACTTC
d_gene: NA; j_gene: TRBJ2-7; abundance: NA; v_gene: TRBV29-1; CDR3aa: CSVEDLTCYEQYF; CDR3nt: TGCAGCGTTGAAGATCTTACTTGCTACGAGCAGTACTTC
d_gene: NA; j_gene: TRBJ2-7; abundance: NA; v_gene: TRBV5-5; CDR3aa: CASSFGGADSYEQYF; CDR3nt: TGTGCCAGCAGCTTTGGGGGAGCGGACTCCTACGAGCAGTACTTC
d_gene: TRBD1; j_gene: TRBJ2-7; abundance: NA; v_gene: TRBV10-3; CDR3aa: CAIRGQGAEEQYF; CDR3nt: TGTGCCATCAGGGGACAGGGGGCGGAGGAGCAGTACTTC
d_gene: NA; j_gene: TRBJ2-2; abundance: NA; v_gene: TRBV19; CDR3aa: CASSIDGSGGELFF; CDR3nt: TGTGCCAGTAGTATCGACGGGAGCGGCGGGGAGCTGTTTTTT
d_gene: NA; j_gene: TRBJ2-7; abundance: NA; v_gene: TRBV28; CDR3aa: CASSLRGYEQYF; CDR3nt: TGTGCCAGCAGTTTACGAGGCTACGAGCAGTACTTC
d_gene: NA; j_gene: TRBJ2-1; abundance: once; v_gene: TRBV29-1; CDR3aa: CSVERVGDEQFF; CDR3nt: TGCAGCGTCGAGAGGGTAGGTGATGAGCAGTTCTTC
d_gene: TRBD1; j_gene: TRBJ1-2; abundance: NA; v_gene: TRBV28; CDR3aa: CASRTGYDYGYTF; CDR3nt: TGTGCCAGCAGGACAGGGTACGACTATGGCTACACCTTC
d_gene: NA; j_gene: TRBJ1-5; abundance: NA; v_gene: TRBV25-1; CDR3aa: CASRFGNQPQHF; CDR3nt: TGTGCCAGCAGGTTCGGCAATCAGCCCCAGCATTTT
d_gene: NA; j_gene: TRBJ1-2; abundance: NA; v_gene: TRBV6-1; CDR3aa: CASSPQEYGYTF; CDR3nt: TGTGCCAGCAGTCCACAGGAGTATGGCTACACCTTC
d_gene: TRBD1; j_gene: TRBJ2-7; abundance: NA; v_gene: TRBV5-1; CDR3aa: CASSLDGTVSYEQYF; CDR3nt: TGCGCCAGCAGCTTGGACGGGACAGTCTCCTACGAGCAGTACTTC
d_gene: NA; j_gene: TRBJ2-5; abundance: NA; v_gene: TRBV18; CDR3aa: CASSPLARTQETQYF; CDR3nt: TGTGCCAGCTCACCACTAGCCCGGACACAGGAGACCCAGTACTTC
d_gene: TRBD1; j_gene: TRBJ1-5; abundance: NA; v_gene: TRBV6-6; CDR3aa: CASSLQGADQPQHF; CDR3nt: TGTGCCAGCAGTCTACAGGGGGCCGATCAGCCCCAGCATTTT
d_gene: NA; j_gene: TRBJ1-5; abundance: NA; v_gene: TRBV5-1; CDR3aa: CASSLTGTDNQPQHF; CDR3nt: TGCGCCAGCAGCTTGACCGGGACCGATAATCAGCCCCAGCATTTT
d_gene: NA; j_gene: TRBJ1-5; abundance: NA; v_gene: TRBV11-2; CDR3aa: CASSYNPAGGSGNQPQHF; CDR3nt: TGTGCCAGCAGCTACAACCCTGCGGGGGGCTCGGGGAATCAGCCCCAGCATTTT
d_gene: NA; j_gene: TRBJ2-7; abundance: NA; v_gene: TRBV19; CDR3aa: CASSPGVLKRGEQYF; CDR3nt: TGTGCCAGTAGTCCCGGGGTCCTAAAGAGGGGCGAGCAGTACTTC
d_gene: NA; j_gene: TRBJ2-2; abundance: NA; v_gene: TRBV7-2; CDR3aa: CASSFERNTGELFF; CDR3nt: TGTGCCAGCAGCTTCGAGCGGAACACCGGGGAGCTGTTTTTT
d_gene: NA; j_gene: TRBJ1-4; abundance: NA; v_gene: TRBV28; CDR3aa: CASSDGLDEKLFF; CDR3nt: TGTGCCAGCAGTGACGGGCTTGATGAAAAACTGTTTTTT
d_gene: NA; j_gene: TRBJ2-1; abundance: NA; v_gene: TRBV2; CDR3aa: CASSEFGGSKQFF; CDR3nt: TGTGCCAGCAGTGAATTTGGGGGGTCAAAGCAGTTCTTC
d_gene: NA; j_gene: TRBJ2-7; abundance: once; v_gene: TRBV10-3; CDR3aa: CAIRRQGGPHEQYF; CDR3nt: TGTGCCATCAGACGTCAGGGGGGACCCCACGAGCAGTACTTC
d_gene: NA; j_gene: TRBJ2-4; abundance: NA; v_gene: TRBV25-1; CDR3aa: CASMEGAGKNIQYF; CDR3nt: TGTGCCAGCATGGAGGGGGCAGGCAAAAACATTCAGTACTTC
d_gene: NA; j_gene: TRBJ1-5; abundance: NA; v_gene: TRBV5-3; CDR3aa: CARSAKDSNQPQHF; CDR3nt: TGTGCCAGATCCGCCAAAGATAGCAATCAGCCCCAGCATTTT
d_gene: NA; j_gene: TRBJ1-2; abundance: NA; v_gene: TRBV18; CDR3aa: CASSTYTGNNYGYTF; CDR3nt: TGTGCCAGCTCAACATATACAGGGAATAACTATGGCTACACCTTC
d_gene: NA; j_gene: TRBJ2-7; abundance: once; v_gene: TRBV1; CDR3aa: CTSSQDLLRGRTSYEQYF; CDR3nt: TGCACCAGCAGCCAAGATCTTTTACGCGGGAGAACCTCCTACGAGCAGTACTTC
d_gene: TRBD2; j_gene: TRBJ2-5; abundance: NA; v_gene: TRBV5-1; CDR3aa: CASRTSGRETQYF; CDR3nt: TGCGCCAGCAGGACTAGCGGGAGGGAGACCCAGTACTTC
d_gene: TRBD1; j_gene: TRBJ1-1; abundance: NA; v_gene: TRBV6-1; CDR3aa: CASSDFHPGGNAEAFF; CDR3nt: TGTGCCAGCAGTGACTTCCACCCAGGGGGCAATGCTGAAGCTTTCTTT
d_gene: NA; j_gene: TRBJ2-2; abundance: NA; v_gene: TRBV5-1; CDR3aa: CASSFSGNTGELFF; CDR3nt: TGCGCCAGCAGCTTCAGCGGGAACACCGGGGAGCTGTTTTTT
d_gene: NA; j_gene: TRBJ1-1; abundance: NA; v_gene: TRBV9; CDR3aa: CASSPGGANTEAFF; CDR3nt: TGTGCCAGCAGCCCTGGAGGAGCTAACACTGAAGCTTTCTTT
d_gene: TRBD1; j_gene: TRBJ1-4; abundance: NA; v_gene: TRBV2; CDR3aa: CASSELTGDEKLFF; CDR3nt: TGTGCCAGCAGTGAATTGACAGGGGACGAAAAACTGTTTTTT
d_gene: NA; j_gene: TRBJ2-1; abundance: NA; v_gene: TRBV7-9; CDR3aa: CASSLAVASSNEQFF; CDR3nt: TGTGCCAGCAGCTTAGCGGTAGCGTCGAGCAATGAGCAGTTCTTC
d_gene: NA; j_gene: TRBJ2-7; abundance: NA; v_gene: TRBV30; CDR3aa: CAQGGSYEQYF; CDR3nt: TGTGCCCAGGGGGGTTCCTACGAGCAGTACTTC
d_gene: NA; j_gene: TRBJ1-5; abundance: NA; v_gene: TRBV6-5; CDR3aa: CASSYEGNQPQHF; CDR3nt: TGTGCCAGCAGTTACGAGGGCAATCAGCCCCAGCATTTT
d_gene: NA; j_gene: TRBJ1-5; abundance: NA; v_gene: TRBV5-8; CDR3aa: CASSDYIGTTVQPQHF; CDR3nt: TGTGCCAGCAGCGACTATATAGGGACAACAGTACAGCCCCAGCATTTT
d_gene: NA; j_gene: TRBJ1-2; abundance: NA; v_gene: TRBV19; CDR3aa: CASKVGGTFESYTF; CDR3nt: TGTGCCAGTAAGGTGGGAGGTACTTTCGAGAGCTACACCTTC
d_gene: NA; j_gene: TRBJ2-1; abundance: NA; v_gene: TRBV28; CDR3aa: CASKVPASRTSYNEQFF; CDR3nt: TGTGCCAGCAAGGTTCCGGCTAGCCGAACGTCCTACAATGAGCAGTTCTTC
d_gene: TRBD1; j_gene: TRBJ2-1; abundance: once; v_gene: TRBV28; CDR3aa: CASRRMWDRAYNEQFF; CDR3nt: TGTGCCAGCAGACGAATGTGGGACAGGGCCTACAATGAGCAGTTCTTC
d_gene: NA; j_gene: TRBJ2-5; abundance: NA; v_gene: TRBV7-9; CDR3aa: CAWQGKETQYF; CDR3nt: TGTGCCTGGCAAGGTAAAGAGACCCAGTACTTC
d_gene: NA; j_gene: TRBJ2-2; abundance: once; v_gene: TRBV5-1; CDR3aa: CASSWGVENTGELFF; CDR3nt: TGCGCCAGCAGCTGGGGCGTGGAGAACACCGGGGAGCTGTTTTTT
d_gene: NA; j_gene: TRBJ1-5; abundance: NA; v_gene: TRBV7-2; CDR3aa: CASSLGGDSNQPQHF; CDR3nt: TGTGCCAGCAGCTTAGGAGGAGATAGCAATCAGCCCCAGCATTTT